A single sample gave rise to the 14 T cell receptor beta chains below, sequenced in a study of T cell changes during pregnancy in multiple sclerosis. The repertoire was sequenced with immunoSEQ multiplex PCR; TCRdb's copy has only in-frame clones and lacks some. Here the sample spans around 34,000 clones, about nine tenths being singletons. The source material was CD8+ T cells from peripheral blood mononuclear cells, sampled before pregnancy. These receptors all stem from a female donor with multiple sclerosis, enrolled in a pregnancy study.

The chain combines TRBV19 with TRBJ1-2, with 8 positions matching TRBD1. The germline V gene has CDR1 LNHDA and CDR2 SQIVND (reference sequence). This CDR3 comprises 15 residues. Trimming took 7 bases from V and 0 from J; bases not matched to a gene: 7. The CDR3 loop reads CASTEDRDTNYGYTF. CDR3 DNA: TGTGCCAGTACCGAGGACAGGGACACTAACTATGGCTACACCTTC.

The chain has TRBV5-6 and TRBJ2-1, with 12 bases identical to TRBD2. Trimming cost V 2 bases and J 6 bases; bases outside gene matches: 6. Per the germline V gene, CDR1 is SGHDT and CDR2 is YYEEEE. There are 16 residues in the CDR3. In DNA, the CDR3 is TGTGCCAGCAGCTTTCCGACTAGCGGGAGCCTCAATGAGCAGTTCTTC. It translates to CASSFPTSGSLNEQFF.

The J gene is TRBJ2-6, the V gene TRBV10-1; D gene uncertain. Between the trimmed V and J ends, which lost 7 bases and 0 bases, there was a span of 19 bases. The germline V gene encodes CDR1 WNHNN and CDR2 SYGVQD (reference sequence). CDR3 length: 18 amino acids. The CDR3 is CASTRLTERNSGANVLTF. The CDR3 bases are TGCGCCAGCACTAGATTGACGGAAAGGAACTCTGGGGCCAACGTCCTGACTTTC.

The V call is TRBV6-5, the J call TRBJ1-5; tentatively, D is TRBD1 (6 bases). Trimming removed 4 bases at V and 1 base at J, with 8 bases between. The CDR3 extends over 14 amino acids. The V gene's germline CDR1 is MNHEY and CDR2 SVGAGI. CDR3 nucleotide sequence: TGTGCCAGCAGTTCGGGACACAGCAATCAGCCCCAGCATTTT. Protein sequence: CASSSGHSNQPQHF.

The V and J genes are TRBV4-1 and TRBJ1-3; D is undetermined. The germline V gene has CDR1 MGHRA and CDR2 YSYEKL. V was cut by 0 bases and J by 2 bases, with 5 bases left in between. CDR3 size: 14 residues. The CDR3 DNA reads TGCGCCAGCAGCCAAGAACCTACTGGAAACACCATATATTTT. Its protein is CASSQEPTGNTIYF.

J is TRBJ2-7 and V is TRBV7-2, with 11 bases aligning to TRBD2. J gave up 4 bases and V 3 bases, and 5 bases lay outside the gene matches. This CDR3 comprises 15 residues. Germline assignment: CDR1 SGHTA and CDR2 FQGNSA. The CDR3 protein is CASSFPTSGAYEQYF. CDR3 DNA sequence: TGTGCCAGCAGCTTCCCGACTAGCGGGGCATACGAGCAGTACTTC.

The V call is TRBV4-1, the J call TRBJ2-5, with a weak D call TRBD1 (6 bases). Germline values: CDR1 MGHRA, CDR2 YSYEKL. This CDR3 spans 16 amino acids. Trimming cost V 1 base and J 1 base, with 13 bases left between them. The CDR3 nucleotides are TGCGCCAGCAGCCAAGGAGATTGGGGGCTCCAAGAGACCCAGTACTTC. This encodes CASSQGDWGLQETQYF.

The chain combines TRBV27 with TRBJ1-4; TRBD1 might be the D (5 bases). The CDR3 length is 14 residues. Per germline, CDR1 MNHEY and CDR2 SMNVEV (reference sequence). The ends were cut back, 3 bases at V and 6 bases at J, with 11 bases in the middle. The DNA of the CDR3 is TGTGCCAGCAGTTTGACAGAAGGGCATGAAAAACTGTTTTTT. Amino acids: CASSLTEGHEKLFF. The full variable domain, completed using reference TRBV27 and TRBJ1-4, is EAQVTQNPRYLITVTGKKLTVTCSQNMNHEYMSWYRQDPGLGLRQIYYSMNVEVTDKGDVPEGYKVSRKEKRNFPLILESPSPNQTSLYFCASSLTEGHEKLFFGSGTQLSVL.

The genes are TRBV7-9 and TRBJ2-7, with 8 bases that match TRBD1. The V segment lost 4 bases and the J segment 4 bases; nucleotides outside the gene matches: 12. The CDR3 consists of 16 residues. Germline V gene sequence: CDR1 SEHNR, CDR2 FQNEAQ (reference sequence). The CDR3 here is CASSSFLRDRQYEQYF. As DNA, the CDR3 is TGTGCCAGCAGCTCCTTTCTCCGGGACAGGCAATACGAGCAGTACTTC.

This sequence joins TRBV7-8 and TRBJ2-1; 9 nucleotides match TRBD1. V lost 2 bases to trimming and J lost 0 bases; unmatched junction nucleotides: 8. The V gene's germline CDR1 is SGHVS and CDR2 FQNEAQ. This CDR3 has 18 amino acids. The CDR3 DNA sequence: TGTGCCAGCAGCTTAACAGGGGGCTCCCCTAGCTCCTACAATGAGCAGTTCTTC. Residues: CASSLTGGSPSSYNEQFF.

The chain employs TRBV9 and TRBJ2-1; D uncertain. The CDR3 sequence is 15 residues long. Looked up from germline, CDR1 is SGDLS and CDR2 is YYNGEE. Trimming shortened V by 2 bases and J by 7 bases, and 16 bases separated the two germline ends. In DNA form, the CDR3 reads TGTGCCAGCAGCGTGAAACCCGTACAATGGAATGAGCAGTTCTTC. Translating it yields CASSVKPVQWNEQFF. Filled out from reference TRBV9 and TRBJ2-1, the complete variable domain reads DSGVTQTPKHLITATGQRVTLRCSPRSGDLSVYWYQQSLDQGLQFLIQYYNGEERAKGNILERFSAQQFPDLHSELNLSSLELGDSALYFCASSVKPVQWNEQFFGPGTRLTVL.

The CDR3 protein is CASSLTGTSGTDTQYF. CDR3 DNA sequence: TGTGCCAGCAGTCTGACCGGGACTAGCGGCACAGATACGCAGTATTTT. The chain combines TRBV2 with TRBJ2-3; TRBD2 agrees at 10 bases. The CDR3 is 16 residues long. The trim removed 5 bases at V and 1 base at J, leaving 6 bases unmatched. CDR1 is SNHLY, CDR2 FYNNEI, per germline. The full variable domain, completed using reference TRBV2 and TRBJ2-3, is EPEVTQTPSHQVTQMGQEVILRCVPISNHLYFYWYRQILGQKVEFLVSFYNNEISEKSEIFDDQFSVERPDGSNFTLKIRSTKLEDSAMYFCASSLTGTSGTDTQYFGPGTRLTVL.

The V gene is TRBV27, the J gene TRBJ2-7, with 8 bases matching TRBD1. Trimming took 5 bases from V and 0 from J; bases not matched to a gene: 6. CDR3 size: 15 residues. Germline loops: CDR1 MNHEY, CDR2 SMNVEV (reference sequence). The CDR3, as DNA: TGTGCCAGCAGTCACCGGGACAGGTACTCCTACGAGCAGTACTTC. This sequence encodes CASSHRDRYSYEQYF.

The chain employs TRBV19 and TRBJ2-2; 9 bases map to TRBD2. Germline CDR1 reads LNHDA; CDR2 reads SQIVND (reference sequence). This CDR3 has 15 amino acids. The V and J ends lost 7 bases and 7 bases, in that order; junction bases with no gene match: 10. CDR3 DNA sequence: TGTGCCAGTATGGGGAAGGAGCGGGAGGTCGGGGAGCTGTTTTTT. It specifies CASMGKEREVGELFF.